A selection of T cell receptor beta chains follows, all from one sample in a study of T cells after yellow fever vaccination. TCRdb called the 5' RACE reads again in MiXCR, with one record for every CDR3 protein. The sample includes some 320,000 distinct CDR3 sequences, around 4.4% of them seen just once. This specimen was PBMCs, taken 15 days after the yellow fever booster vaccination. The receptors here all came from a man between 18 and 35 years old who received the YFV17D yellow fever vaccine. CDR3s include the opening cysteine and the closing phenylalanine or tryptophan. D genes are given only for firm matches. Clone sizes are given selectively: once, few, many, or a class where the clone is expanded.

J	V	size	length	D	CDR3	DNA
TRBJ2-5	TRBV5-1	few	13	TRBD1	CASSATGDETQYF	TGCGCCAGCAGCGCTACAGGGGATGAGACCCAGTACTTC
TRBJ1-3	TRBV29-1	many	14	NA	CSVLGGFSGNTIYF	TGCAGCGTCCTGGGGGGCTTCTCTGGAAACACCATATATTTT
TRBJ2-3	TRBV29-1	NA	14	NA	CSVEGYGLGDTQYF	TGCAGCGTTGAAGGGTACGGGTTGGGCGATACGCAGTATTTT
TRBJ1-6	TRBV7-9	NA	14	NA	CASSLVGINSPLHF	TGTGCCAGCAGCTTAGTAGGGATCAATTCACCCCTCCACTTT
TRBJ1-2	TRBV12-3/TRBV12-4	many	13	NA	CASSFGLVDSYTF	TGTGCCAGCAGTTTTGGCCTTGTAGACTCATACACCTTC
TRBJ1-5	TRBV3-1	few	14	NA	CASSPDGGDQPQHF	TGTGCCAGCAGCCCGGACGGGGGTGATCAGCCCCAGCATTTT
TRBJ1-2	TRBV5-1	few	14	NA	CASTLGDSNYGYTF	TGCGCCAGCACCTTGGGGGACTCCAACTATGGCTACACCTTC
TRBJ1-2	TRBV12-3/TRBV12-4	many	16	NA	CASRRGAGTINYGYTF	TGTGCCAGCAGAAGAGGCGCGGGGACGATTAACTATGGCTACACCTTC
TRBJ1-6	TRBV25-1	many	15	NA	CASSESDRYNSPLHF	TGTGCCAGCAGTGAATCGGACAGATACAATTCACCCCTCCACTTT
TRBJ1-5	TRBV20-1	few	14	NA	CSARPVRHTVTQHF	TGCAGTGCTAGACCGGTCCGGCATACAGTAACCCAGCATTTT
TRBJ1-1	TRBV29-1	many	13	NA	CSALKAMNTEAFF	TGCAGCGCGCTCAAAGCTATGAACACTGAAGCTTTCTTT
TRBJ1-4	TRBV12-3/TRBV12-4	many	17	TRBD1	CASSSWTGGFHNEKLFF	TGTGCCAGCAGTTCATGGACAGGGGGCTTTCATAATGAAAAACTGTTTTTT
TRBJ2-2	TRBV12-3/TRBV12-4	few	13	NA	CASTHLFTGELFF	TGTGCCAGCACCCACCTATTCACCGGGGAGCTGTTTTTT
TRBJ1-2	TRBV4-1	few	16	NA	CASSQESLKRSYGYTF	TGCGCCAGCAGCCAAGAAAGTTTGAAACGGAGCTATGGCTACACCTTC
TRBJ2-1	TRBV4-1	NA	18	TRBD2	CASSPHPVSGTVYNEQFF	TGCGCCAGCAGCCCGCATCCCGTTAGCGGGACGGTCTACAATGAGCAGTTCTTC
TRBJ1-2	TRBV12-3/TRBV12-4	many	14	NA	CASSAGQANYGYTF	TGTGCCAGCAGTGCGGGACAAGCTAACTATGGCTACACCTTC
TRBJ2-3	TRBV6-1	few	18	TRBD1	CASSAPDRGISSTDTQYF	TGTGCCAGCAGTGCCCCGGACAGGGGGATTTCTAGCACAGATACGCAGTATTTT
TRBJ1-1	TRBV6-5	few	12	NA	CASNGGGAEAFF	TGTGCCAGCAACGGCGGAGGGGCTGAAGCTTTCTTT
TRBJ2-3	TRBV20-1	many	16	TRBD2	CSARGPLRGGTDTQYF	TGCAGTGCTAGAGGGCCCCTGCGGGGGGGCACAGATACGCAGTATTTT
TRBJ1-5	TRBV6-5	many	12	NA	CASGWGRQPQHF	TGTGCCAGCGGGTGGGGGCGACAGCCCCAGCATTTT
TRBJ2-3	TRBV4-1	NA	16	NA	CASSRSGGGPTDTQYF	TGCGCCAGCAGCCGGTCCGGAGGGGGCCCCACAGATACGCAGTATTTT
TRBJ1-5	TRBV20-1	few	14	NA	CSAGPGGWGQPQHF	TGCAGTGCCGGGCCCGGGGGTTGGGGTCAGCCCCAGCATTTT
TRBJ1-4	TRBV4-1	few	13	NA	CASSQVGDEKLFF	TGCGCCAGCAGCCAAGTAGGGGATGAAAAACTGTTTTTT
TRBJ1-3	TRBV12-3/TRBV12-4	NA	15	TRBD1	CASSPDRASGNTIYF	TGTGCCAGCAGCCCCGACAGGGCCTCTGGAAACACCATATATTTT
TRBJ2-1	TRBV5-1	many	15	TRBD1	CASSPGGQGAYEQFF	TGCGCCAGCAGCCCCGGAGGACAGGGGGCCTATGAGCAGTTCTTC
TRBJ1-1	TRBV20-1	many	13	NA	CSATEDLNTEAFF	TGCAGTGCTACAGAGGACTTGAACACTGAAGCTTTCTTT